The 18 T cell receptor beta chains presented below share a single source sample, sequenced in a study of T cells in Graves' hyperthyroidism and ophthalmopathy (dated by TCRdb to the late 2010s). Receptor libraries were prepared by multiplex PCR. The listed sequencing device is Illumina HiSeq 2000. Amplification of TCR beta CDR3 regions was carried out from RNA transcripts. A first-round RT-PCR of the TCR CDR3 used the HTBI primer set with the Qiagen OneStep RT-PCR kit. The public reads were reanalyzed by TCRdb: fastp trimming at Q25, MiXCR alignment, in-frame beta chains only. Each entry merges the rows of one CDR3 protein and shows their most common DNA and genes. This sample comprises fewer than 600,000 distinct CDR3 sequences, approximately 15% of them detected only once. The ten largest make up under 20% of the sample. Material: blood. The receptors here all came from a woman younger than 35 with Graves' hyperthyroidism.

This clonotype has at least ten counts. The chain combines TRBV10-3 with TRBJ1-1; 8 bases are shared with TRBD1. The germline V gene has CDR1 ENHRY and CDR2 SYGVKD. The CDR3 spans 16 residues. After removal of 3 bases from V and 5 bases from J, the junction contained 11 bases not matched to a gene. CDR3 in amino acids: CAISDPGQGGMTEAFF. The CDR3 DNA follows: TGTGCCATCAGTGACCCCGGACAGGGCGGTATGACTGAAGCTTTCTTT.

This clonotype was counted ten times or more. The chain has TRBV6-2 or TRBV6-3 and TRBJ2-7, with D maybe TRBD2 (6 bases). The CDR3 extends over 18 amino acids. V was shortened by 6 bases and J by 1 base, with 25 bases between the two germline ends. Per the germline V gene, CDR1 is MNHEY and CDR2 is SVGEGT. Here the CDR3 DNA reads TGTGCCAGCAGGAATAGACTGCGCCTGCTCGGGGGTTCCTACGAGCAGTACGTC. It encodes CASRNRLRLLGGSYEQYV.

The sample holds many counts of this clonotype. The rearrangement joins TRBV7-3 to TRBJ2-7, with TRBD2 identical over 8 bases. Germline V lookup: CDR1 SGHTA, CDR2 FQGTGA. The J segment lost 0 bases and the V segment lost 2 bases, leaving 3 bases of the junction unmatched. The CDR3 covers 15 residues. CDR3 region: CASSLGLAPSYEQYF. For the CDR3, the DNA is TGTGCCAGCAGCTTAGGACTAGCCCCCTCCTACGAGCAGTACTTC.

Ten or more counts support this clonotype. V usage is TRBV12-3 or TRBV12-4 and J usage is TRBJ2-7, with 7 bases lining up with TRBD2. The J segment lost 2 bases and the V segment lost 6 bases, leaving 4 bases of the junction unmatched. The CDR3 sequence is 13 residues long. The CDR3 region is CASSLGTTYEQYF. The CDR3 coding sequence is TGTGCCAGCAGCCTAGGGACTACCTACGAGCAGTACTTC.

This clonotype was counted ten times or more. The V and J genes are TRBV19 and TRBJ2-4; D gene unclear. V gave up 1 base and J gave up 0 bases, with 16 bases separating them. Germline CDR1 reads LNHDA; CDR2 reads SQIVND (reference sequence). The CDR3 spans 18 residues. CDR3 region: CASSIGLWELLAKNIQYF. The DNA for the CDR3 is TGTGCCAGTAGTATAGGTCTCTGGGAACTACTAGCCAAAAACATTCAGTACTTC.

This chain links TRBV13 with TRBJ1-1, with no clear D. The CDR3 extends over 15 amino acids. Looked up from germline, CDR1 is PRHDT and CDR2 is FYEKMQ (reference sequence). Trimming took 5 bases from V and 2 from J, leaving 15 bases between them. CDR3 sequence (DNA): TGTGCCAGCAGCCCGAGGTCGGGAATTAACACTGAAGCTTTCTTT. Amino acids: CASSPRSGINTEAFF.

This clonotype was seen repeatedly, ten times or more. This sequence joins TRBV4-2 and TRBJ2-1; 7 nucleotides line up with TRBD2. The CDR3 covers 14 residues. Trimming cost V 0 bases and J 8 bases; bases outside gene matches: 4. Germline V CDR1 and CDR2: LGHNA, YNFKEQ. CDR3 region: CASSQERERDEQFF. For the CDR3, the DNA is TGTGCCAGCAGCCAAGAGCGGGAGAGGGATGAGCAGTTCTTC.

This clonotype was counted ten times or more. The chain joins TRBV5-1 to TRBJ2-3; the D gene is possibly TRBD2 (6 bases). The CDR3 has 15 amino acids. V lost 0 bases to trimming and J lost 2 bases, with 10 bases between them. Germline V gene lookup returns CDR1 SGHRS and CDR2 YFSETQ. The CDR3 is CASSLAASDTDTQYF. CDR3 in DNA: TGCGCCAGCAGCTTGGCGGCTAGCGACACAGATACGCAGTATTTT. The full variable domain, its missing parts supplied by reference TRBV5-1 and TRBJ2-3, is KAGVTQTPRYLIKTRGQQVTLSCSPISGHRSVSWYQQTPGQGLQFLFEYFSETQRNKGNFPGRFSGRQFSNSRSEMNVSTLELGDSALYLCASSLAASDTDTQYFGPGTRLTVL.

Many counts were recorded for this clonotype. The chain links TRBV6-5 to TRBJ2-5, with D possibly matching TRBD1 (6 bases). The germline CDR1 and CDR2 sequences are MNHEY and SVGAGI. The V gene lost 2 bases and the J gene lost 1 base, with 11 bases spanning the gap. CDR3 length equals 15 residues. CDR3 in amino acids: CASSYVTGSQETQYF. For the CDR3, the DNA is TGTGCCAGCAGTTACGTAACAGGGAGCCAAGAGACCCAGTACTTC.

About this clonotype: At one end, the junction sequence differs from germline, possibly due to a read error. The CDR3 loop is CASHRQGYYGYTF. The CDR3 nucleotides are TGTGCCAGTCACCGACAGGGATACTATGGCTACACCTTT. This chain connects TRBV19 to TRBJ1-2, with 7 bases lining up with TRBD1. CDR1 and CDR2 from the germline V gene are LNHDA and SQIVND (reference sequence). There are 13 residues in the CDR3.

This clonotype has more than one count but fewer than ten. The rearrangement uses TRBV13 and TRBJ2-7, with 8 bases lining up with TRBD2. CDR3 length: 14 residues. V was pared by 2 bases and J by 4 bases, with 4 bases of the junction left unmatched. Germline values: CDR1 PRHDT, CDR2 FYEKMQ (reference sequence). The CDR3 DNA sequence: TGTGCCAGCAGCTTACGGGAGGGCCGGTACGAGCAGTACTTC. It translates to CASSLREGRYEQYF.

This chain joins TRBV20-1 and TRBJ2-1; 7 nucleotides line up with TRBD2. The CDR3 spans 13 residues. CDR1 is DFQATT, CDR2 SNEGSKA, per germline (reference sequence). V shed 3 bases, J shed 7 bases, and the junction held 6 bases outside the gene matches. The CDR3 DNA reads as TGCAGTGCTAGGGGGGGGACTTGGAATGAGCAGTTCTTC. Its protein product is CSARGGTWNEQFF.

Written as DNA, the CDR3 is TGTGCCAGCTCACCAGACTCTGCAACTAATGAAAAACTGTTTTTT. Translating gives CASSPDSATNEKLFF. V gene TRBV18 combines with J gene TRBJ1-4; no clear D gene. There are 15 residues in the CDR3. Germline CDR1 and CDR2: KGHSH and LQKENI. V gave up 2 bases and J gave up 0 bases, with 7 bases separating them.

This clonotype was seen many times. The chain couples TRBV5-1 to TRBJ1-2; 10 nucleotides agree with TRBD1. The junction had 7 bases not matched to a gene; V was cut back by 3 bases and J by 8 bases. This CDR3 comprises 14 residues. Germline V gene lookup returns CDR1 SGHRS and CDR2 YFSETQ. The CDR3 sequence: CASSYDRGQGGYTF. The DNA of the CDR3 is TGCGCCAGCAGCTACGACAGGGGGCAGGGAGGCTACACCTTC.

This clonotype occurred many times. The gene calls are TRBV12-3 or TRBV12-4 and TRBJ2-7; D is perhaps TRBD1 (8 bases). Trimming took off 5 bases at V and 6 bases at J, with 17 bases between the two ends. The CDR3 contains 14 residues. CDR3 amino acids: CASSPPDREGEQYF. CDR3 in DNA: TGTGCCAGCAGTCCCCCGGACAGGGAGGGCGAGCAGTACTTC.

This clonotype was detected only a few times. The chain links TRBV20-1 to TRBJ2-2, with 10 nucleotides matching TRBD2. Germline-derived CDR1 and CDR2 are DFQATT and SNEGSKA (reference sequence). After removal of 2 bases from V and 10 bases from J, the junction contained 13 bases not matched to a gene. The CDR3 length is 16 residues. CDR3: CSARSRSGRAPEELFF. The DNA for the CDR3 is TGCAGTGCTAGAAGTAGGAGCGGGAGGGCCCCTGAGGAGCTGTTTTTT.

The V gene is TRBV6-5, the J gene TRBJ2-3; 9 nucleotides align to TRBD2. The germline CDR1 and CDR2 sequences are MNHEY and SVGAGI. This CDR3 comprises 17 residues. With V trimmed by 0 bases and J by 2 bases, 6 bases remained unmatched. As DNA, the CDR3 is TGTGCCAGCAGTTACTCGACTGGCGGGAGGGCCACAGATACGCAGTATTTT. It yields the protein CASSYSTGGRATDTQYF.

This clonotype has at least ten counts. The chain combines TRBV4-1 with TRBJ2-3, with D unresolved. The V gene lost 0 bases and the J gene lost 5 bases, with 6 bases spanning the gap. The CDR3 is 13 amino acids. The V gene's germline CDR1 is MGHRA and CDR2 YSYEKL. The CDR3 protein is CASSQDAVDTQYF. The CDR3 DNA follows: TGCGCCAGCAGCCAAGATGCCGTAGATACGCAGTATTTT.